These T cell receptor beta chains were read from a single sample in a study of blood T cell repertoires in COVID-19. Clones were read by immunoSEQ multiplex PCR, and TCRdb kept only the in-frame ones, dropping some. The profile covers roughly 160,000 clones, with 75% to 90% appearing a single time and under 3% taken by the ten largest. Sequencing was carried out using peripheral blood. These receptor sequences come from an older woman with acute or convalescent COVID-19. Each CDR3 is given with its conserved first and last residue. The order of the fields is J gene, V gene, CDR3 protein.

j_gene: TRBJ1-3; v_gene: TRBV25-1; CDR3aa: CASTHDRAGSGNTIYF
j_gene: TRBJ2-7; v_gene: TRBV14; CDR3aa: CASSRGHPYEQYF
j_gene: TRBJ1-5; v_gene: TRBV7-2; CDR3aa: CASSFSGTGGLPQHF
j_gene: TRBJ1-6; v_gene: TRBV19; CDR3aa: CASTDDRASSSPLHF
j_gene: TRBJ1-5; v_gene: TRBV7-2; CDR3aa: CASSLDRSQGLGSNQPQHF
j_gene: TRBJ1-5; v_gene: TRBV28; CDR3aa: CASRGRMGASKNSNQPQHF
j_gene: TRBJ1-2; v_gene: TRBV2; CDR3aa: CASSKGADYGYTF
j_gene: TRBJ1-2; v_gene: TRBV24-1; CDR3aa: CATSDTNYGYTF
j_gene: TRBJ1-2; v_gene: TRBV12-3/TRBV12-4; CDR3aa: CASSLRQGDGYTF
j_gene: TRBJ1-2; v_gene: TRBV28; CDR3aa: CASSDTDSYGYTF
j_gene: TRBJ2-4; v_gene: TRBV7-9; CDR3aa: CASRSGTSGSLAKNIQYF
j_gene: TRBJ2-2; v_gene: TRBV9; CDR3aa: CASKEQVNTGELFF
j_gene: TRBJ1-2; v_gene: TRBV7-9; CDR3aa: CASSAYRASYGYTF
j_gene: TRBJ2-1; v_gene: TRBV11-1; CDR3aa: CASSRGQGGYNEQFF
j_gene: TRBJ2-6; v_gene: TRBV18; CDR3aa: CASSPQGQGFSGANVLTF
j_gene: TRBJ2-3; v_gene: TRBV5-1; CDR3aa: CASSLVASGAGTDTQYF
j_gene: TRBJ1-4; v_gene: TRBV4-3; CDR3aa: CASSQTTGAGEKLFF
j_gene: TRBJ2-1; v_gene: TRBV11-3; CDR3aa: CASSLRSQGDSRNEQFF
j_gene: TRBJ2-5; v_gene: TRBV30; CDR3aa: CAWATSGVKTQYF
j_gene: TRBJ2-7; v_gene: TRBV18; CDR3aa: CASSPGQGEGYEQYF
j_gene: TRBJ1-1; v_gene: TRBV7-2; CDR3aa: CASSAIPGQMNTEAFF
j_gene: TRBJ1-4; v_gene: TRBV27; CDR3aa: CASSIQGADEKLFF
j_gene: TRBJ2-1; v_gene: TRBV5-6; CDR3aa: CASSWGGGHEQFF
j_gene: TRBJ2-5; v_gene: TRBV21-1; CDR3aa: CASSKGTSGGENQETQYF
j_gene: TRBJ2-3; v_gene: TRBV28; CDR3aa: CASSTRTSGVTDTQYF